This TCR beta chain is from a study of Ad26.COV2.S vaccination and SARS-CoV-2 variants. Study details: The donor was enrolled in the Ad26.COV2.S arm of the COV1001 trial. Once, or twice with 56 days between doses, Ad26.COV2.S was given intramuscularly.

This CDR3 contains 15 residues. Trimming at V came to 5 bases and at J to 3 bases, leaving 9 bases not matched to a gene. CDR1 is MNHNY and CDR2 is SVGAGI in the germline V gene (reference sequence). Treatment described: 19 received Ad26.COV2.S at low or high dose, single or two shots; five or six received placebo; per-sample allocation not given. Sampling was done on day 63 after the first vaccine or placebo injection. Of note for this clone: Its antigen remains unknown.

Study results and caveats: With respect to non-spike TCR breadth, vaccine and placebo recipients were similar.

TCRdb's copy holds only in-frame clones and misses some; the assay was immunoSEQ multiplex PCR. Of hundreds of thousands of clones in the sample, more than 80% are singletons; the top ten hold over 1.3%. The chain uses TRBV6-6 and TRBJ1-1; 7 nucleotides match TRBD1. This receptor was obtained from a person between 18 and 65 years old who received the Ad26.COV2.S COVID-19 vaccine or a placebo. The sequencing used peripheral blood, collected in a trial of Ad26.COV2.S vaccine versus placebo. CDR3 DNA sequence: TGTGCCAGCAGTCTCCCAGGGGGAGGAGACACTGAAGCTTTCTTT. Protein product: CASSLPGGGDTEAFF.